This T cell receptor beta chain is drawn from a study of beta chain features in type 1 diabetes. Study results and limitations: Moderate yet significant TCRB CDR3 shortening was seen in Type 1 diabetes patients in all four CD4+ subsets.

A word on this clone: The antigen remains unidentified.

The authors reverse transcribed all of the isolated RNA, so sequencing captured expressed TCRB transcripts. Profiled with immunoSEQ multiplex PCR; TCRdb holds only in-frame clones, not every one. This sample has about 660,000 clones, with more than 13% found just once. CDR3 length: 16 amino acids. The germline V gene encodes CDR1 SGHRS and CDR2 YFSETQ. The V end lost 1 base, the J end lost 5 bases, and 15 bases lay between the germline ends. This clonotype was sampled from a man younger than 35 with type 1 diabetes. Sequencing was carried out using naive CD4+ T cells from blood. The chain links TRBV5-1 to TRBJ1-4; a weak D match, TRBD1 (6 bases). CDR3: CASSLLSGARNEKLFF. The CDR3 region has the DNA TGCGCCAGCAGCTTGTTATCGGGGGCGCGGAATGAAAAACTGTTTTTT.